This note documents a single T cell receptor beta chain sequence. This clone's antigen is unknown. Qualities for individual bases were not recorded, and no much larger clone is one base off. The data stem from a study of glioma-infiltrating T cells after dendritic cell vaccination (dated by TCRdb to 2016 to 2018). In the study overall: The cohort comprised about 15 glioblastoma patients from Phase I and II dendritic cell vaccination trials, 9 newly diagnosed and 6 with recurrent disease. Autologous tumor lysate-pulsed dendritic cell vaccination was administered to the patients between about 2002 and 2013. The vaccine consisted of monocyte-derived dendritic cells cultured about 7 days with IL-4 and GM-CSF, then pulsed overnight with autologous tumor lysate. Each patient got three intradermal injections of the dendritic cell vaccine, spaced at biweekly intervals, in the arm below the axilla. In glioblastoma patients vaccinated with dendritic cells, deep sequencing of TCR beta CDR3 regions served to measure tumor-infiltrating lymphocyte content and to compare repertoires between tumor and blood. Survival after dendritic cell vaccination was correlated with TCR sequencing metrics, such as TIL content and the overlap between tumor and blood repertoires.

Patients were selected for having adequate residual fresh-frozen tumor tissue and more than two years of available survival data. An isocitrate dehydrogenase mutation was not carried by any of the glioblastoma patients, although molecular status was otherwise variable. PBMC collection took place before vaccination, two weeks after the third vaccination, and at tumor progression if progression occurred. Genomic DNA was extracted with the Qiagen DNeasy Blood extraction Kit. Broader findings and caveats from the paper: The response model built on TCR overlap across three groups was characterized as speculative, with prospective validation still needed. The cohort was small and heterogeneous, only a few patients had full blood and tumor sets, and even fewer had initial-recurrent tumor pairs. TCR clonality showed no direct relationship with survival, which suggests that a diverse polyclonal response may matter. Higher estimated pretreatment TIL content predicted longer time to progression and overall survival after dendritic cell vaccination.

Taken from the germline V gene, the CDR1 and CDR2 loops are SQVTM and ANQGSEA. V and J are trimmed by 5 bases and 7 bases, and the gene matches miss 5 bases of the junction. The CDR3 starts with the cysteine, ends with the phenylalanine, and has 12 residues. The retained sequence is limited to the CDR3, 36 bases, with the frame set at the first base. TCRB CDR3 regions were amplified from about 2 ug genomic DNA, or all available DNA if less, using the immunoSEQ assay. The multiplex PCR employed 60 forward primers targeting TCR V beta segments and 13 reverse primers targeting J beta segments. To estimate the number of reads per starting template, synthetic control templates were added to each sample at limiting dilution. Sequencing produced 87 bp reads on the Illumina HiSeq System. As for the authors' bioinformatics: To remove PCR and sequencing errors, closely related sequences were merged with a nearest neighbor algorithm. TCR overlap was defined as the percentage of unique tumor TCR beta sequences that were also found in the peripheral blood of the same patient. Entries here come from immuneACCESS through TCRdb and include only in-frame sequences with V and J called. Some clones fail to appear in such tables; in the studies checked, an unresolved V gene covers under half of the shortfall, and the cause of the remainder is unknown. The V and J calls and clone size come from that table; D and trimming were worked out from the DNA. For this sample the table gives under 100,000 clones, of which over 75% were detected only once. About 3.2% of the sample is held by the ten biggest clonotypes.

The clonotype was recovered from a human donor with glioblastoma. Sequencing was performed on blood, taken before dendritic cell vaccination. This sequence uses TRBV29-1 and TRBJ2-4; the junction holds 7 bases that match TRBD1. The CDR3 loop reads CSVRQGVNIQYF. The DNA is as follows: TGCAGCGTTCGGCAGGGGGTGAACATTCAGTACTTC.